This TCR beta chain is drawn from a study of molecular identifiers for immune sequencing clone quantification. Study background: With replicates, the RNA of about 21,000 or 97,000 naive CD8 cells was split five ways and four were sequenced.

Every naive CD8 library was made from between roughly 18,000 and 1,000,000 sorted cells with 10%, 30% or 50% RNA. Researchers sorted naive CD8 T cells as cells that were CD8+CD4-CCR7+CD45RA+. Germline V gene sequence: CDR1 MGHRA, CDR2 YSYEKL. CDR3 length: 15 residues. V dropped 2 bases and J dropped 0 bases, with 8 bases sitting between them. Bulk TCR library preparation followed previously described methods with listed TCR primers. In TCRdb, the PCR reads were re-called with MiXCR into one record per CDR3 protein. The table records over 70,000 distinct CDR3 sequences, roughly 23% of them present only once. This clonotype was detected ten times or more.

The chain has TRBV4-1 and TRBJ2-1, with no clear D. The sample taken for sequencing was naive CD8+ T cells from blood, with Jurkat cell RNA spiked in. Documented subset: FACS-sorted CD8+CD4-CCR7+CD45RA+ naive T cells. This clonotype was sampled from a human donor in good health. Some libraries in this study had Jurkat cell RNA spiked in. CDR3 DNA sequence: TGCGCCAGCAGCCAACTAGGTAGCTCCTACAATGAGCAGTTCTTC. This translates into CASSQLGSSYNEQFF.